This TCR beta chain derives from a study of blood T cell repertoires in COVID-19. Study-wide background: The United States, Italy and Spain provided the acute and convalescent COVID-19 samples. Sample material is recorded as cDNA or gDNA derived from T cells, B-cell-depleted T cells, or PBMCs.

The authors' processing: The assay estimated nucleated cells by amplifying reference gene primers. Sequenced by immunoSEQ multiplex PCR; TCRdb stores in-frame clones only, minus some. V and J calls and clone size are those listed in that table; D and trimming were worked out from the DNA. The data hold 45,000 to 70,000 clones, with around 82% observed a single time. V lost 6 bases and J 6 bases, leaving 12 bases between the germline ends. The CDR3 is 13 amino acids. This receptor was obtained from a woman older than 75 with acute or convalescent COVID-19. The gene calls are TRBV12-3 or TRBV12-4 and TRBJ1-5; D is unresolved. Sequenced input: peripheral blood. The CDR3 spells CASREMGGQPQHF. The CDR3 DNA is TGTGCCAGCAGGGAGATGGGAGGTCAGCCCCAGCATTTT.